The 29 T cell receptor beta chains presented below share a single source sample, sequenced in a study of T cells after somatic rescue of genetic block. Sequencing was performed with immunoSEQ multiplex PCR; in TCRdb, only in-frame clones are kept and a portion is missing. Among 85,000 to 100,000 clones, more than 80% were seen once, and the ten largest hold around 1.6%. The specimen was peripheral blood mononuclear cells (PBMCs). The receptors shown here come from a woman aged 18-29 years.

This clone has only one observation. The chain combines TRBV16 with TRBJ2-7; 12 bases match TRBD2. The V gene end was trimmed by 4 bases and the J gene end by 4 bases; junction bases not matched to a gene: 8. Germline loops: CDR1 KGHSY, CDR2 FQNENV. The length of the CDR3 is 16 residues. For the CDR3, the DNA is TGTGCCAGCAGCCCCCCGGGACTAGCGGGCCTATACGAGCAGTACTTC. This sequence encodes CASSPPGLAGLYEQYF.

The gene calls are TRBV15 and TRBJ2-7, with D maybe TRBD1 (5 bases). The CDR3 has 13 residues. Germline V CDR1 and CDR2: LNHNV, YYDKDF (reference sequence). The V gene lost 4 bases and the J gene lost 3 bases, with 10 bases spanning the gap. The CDR3 nucleotides are TGTGCCACCAGCAAGACAGTCCTCTACGAGCAGTACTTC. The encoded protein is CATSKTVLYEQYF.

The chain is built from TRBV30 and TRBJ2-7; weak D call: TRBD1 (5 bases). The CDR3 consists of 12 residues. Between the trimmed V and J ends, which lost 3 bases and 5 bases, there was a span of 11 bases. CDR1 GTSNPN and CDR2 SVGIG come from the germline V gene (reference sequence). In DNA form, the CDR3 reads TGTGCCTGGAGCCCTTTGGGGCACGAGCAGTACTTC. It translates to CAWSPLGHEQYF. The full variable domain, in which reference TRBV30 and TRBJ2-7 provide the parts outside the CDR3, is SQTIHQWPATLVQPVGSPLSLECTVEGTSNPNLYWYRQAAGRGLQLLFYSVGIGQISSEVPQNLSASRPQDRQFILSSKKLLLSDSGFYLCAWSPLGHEQYFGPGTRLTVT.

This chain connects TRBV6-5 to TRBJ2-7, with D tentatively TRBD2 (7 bases). Per the germline V gene, CDR1 is MNHEY and CDR2 is SVGAGI. The V end was cut by 7 bases, the J end by 6 bases, with 10 bases between. The CDR3 runs 11 residues. CDR3 protein: CASMRGREQYF. The CDR3 region has the DNA TGTGCCAGCATGCGGGGGCGCGAGCAGTACTTC.

J is TRBJ1-1 and V is TRBV18, with 10 bases lining up with TRBD1. Germline V gene sequence: CDR1 KGHSH, CDR2 LQKENI. V lost 6 bases, J lost 4 bases, and 8 bases stayed unmatched. The CDR3 spans 15 residues. In DNA, the CDR3 is TGTGCCAGCTCGCGAGGACAGGGGGGAGGCACTGAAGCTTTCTTT. Translation: CASSRGQGGGTEAFF.

This chain joins TRBV5-1 and TRBJ2-5; D not certain. CDR3 length: 13 amino acids. Trimming took off 0 bases at V and 3 bases at J, with 6 bases between the two ends. Germline V CDR1 and CDR2: SGHRS, YFSETQ. Here the CDR3 DNA reads TGCGCCAGCAGCTTGGCCGTTGAAGAGACCCAGTACTTC. Translation: CASSLAVEETQYF.

V gene TRBV7-9 combines with J gene TRBJ1-1; no definite D call. The CDR3 is 15 residues long. CDR1 and CDR2 from the germline V gene are SEHNR and FQNEAQ (reference sequence). V lost 7 bases, J lost 1 base, and 16 bases lay in between. The CDR3 loop reads CASTPRWMGNTEAFF. In DNA form, the CDR3 reads TGTGCCAGCACCCCCCGGTGGATGGGGAACACTGAAGCTTTCTTT.

The CDR3 sequence: CASSQGPPKNIQYF. The CDR3 nucleotides read TGTGCCAGCAGCCAGGGGCCTCCCAAAAACATTCAGTACTTC. The chain couples TRBV7-9 to TRBJ2-4, with D maybe TRBD1 (6 bases). The CDR3 is made up of 14 amino acids. CDR1 and CDR2 (germline): SEHNR, FQNEAQ (reference sequence). V lost 5 bases to trimming and J lost 2 bases, with 10 bases between them.

This chain connects TRBV10-2 to TRBJ2-1; 10 bases map to TRBD2. The CDR3 has 14 residues. Germline CDR1 and CDR2: WSHSY and SAAADI. After removal of 8 bases from V and 9 bases from J, the junction contained 10 bases not matched to a gene. The CDR3 nucleotides are TGCGCCAGCCGCATGCTAGCGGGAGTATCTGAGCAGTTCTTC. This sequence encodes CASRMLAGVSEQFF.

The V and J genes are TRBV20-1 and TRBJ2-5; TRBD1 might be the D (5 bases). The assigned J gene may be wrong: the sequence end matches TRBJ2-7 better. The CDR3 totals 11 residues. The germline CDR1 and CDR2 sequences are DFQATT and SNEGSKA (reference sequence). The CDR3 loop is CSAEDSYEQYF. For the CDR3, the DNA is TGCAGTGCAGAAGACAGCTACGAGCAGTACTTC.

This sequence joins TRBV9 and TRBJ2-3, with 7 bases aligning to TRBD2. The CDR3 has 15 amino acids. Looked up from germline, CDR1 is SGDLS and CDR2 is YYNGEE. The CDR3 spells CATPRTGLKTDTQYF. The CDR3 DNA reads TGTGCTACCCCTAGGACGGGACTAAAAACAGATACGCAGTATTTT.

The chain uses TRBV5-4 and TRBJ2-7, with 8 bases fitting TRBD1. V lost 4 bases and J lost 0; bases outside the gene matches: 6. The CDR3 covers 15 residues. Germline CDR1 and CDR2: SGHNT and YYREEE (reference sequence). CDR3 amino acids: CASSPDRGRSYEQYF. DNA for the CDR3: TGTGCCAGCAGCCCCGACAGGGGACGCTCCTACGAGCAGTACTTC.

CDR3 in DNA: TGTGCCAGCAGTTACGGAGCGGTTTCCTACAATGAGCAGTTCTTC. Translating gives CASSYGAVSYNEQFF. The chain carries TRBV6-6 and TRBJ2-1, with D possibly being TRBD2 (5 bases). The CDR3 is 15 amino acids. Germline-derived CDR1 and CDR2 are MNHNY and SVGAGI (reference sequence). V was pared by 2 bases and J by 1 base, with 9 bases between.

The chain has TRBV11-3 and TRBJ1-6; 12 nucleotides line up with TRBD1. Trimming cost V 4 bases and J 9 bases; bases outside gene matches: 4. From germline, CDR1 is SGHNT and CDR2 YENEEA. The length of the CDR3 is 15 residues. The CDR3: CASSSGQGAGSPLHF. CDR3 DNA sequence: TGTGCCAGCAGCTCGGGACAGGGGGCTGGTTCACCCCTCCACTTT. The full variable domain, rest sourced from reference TRBV11-3 and TRBJ1-6, is EAGVVQSPRYKIIEKKQPVAFWCNPISGHNTLYWYLQNLGQGPELLIRYENEEAVDDSQLPKDRFSAERLKGVDSTLKIQPAELGDSAVYLCASSSGQGAGSPLHFGNGTRLTVT.

The rearrangement joins TRBV20-1 to TRBJ2-1; D not certain. V was trimmed by 5 bases and J by 6 bases, leaving 8 bases between them. The CDR3 runs 11 residues. CDR1 DFQATT and CDR2 SNEGSKA come from the germline V gene (reference sequence). The CDR3 region is CSAPRANEQFF. The CDR3 DNA sequence: TGCAGTGCTCCCCGGGCCAATGAGCAGTTCTTC.

The rearrangement links TRBV2 to TRBJ2-5; weak D call: TRBD2 (5 bases). Germline V gene data show CDR1 as SNHLY and CDR2 as FYNNEI. The CDR3 length is 15 residues. Trimming removed 6 bases at V and 2 bases at J, with 16 bases between. CDR3 in DNA: TGTGCCAGCAGCGGACGGCAAAGAGGGCAAGAGACCCAGTACTTC. This translates into CASSGRQRGQETQYF.

This chain links TRBV15 with TRBJ2-1; a possible D gene is TRBD2 (6 bases). The CDR3 has 13 amino acids. V was pared by 5 bases and J by 4 bases, with 9 bases between. Germline CDR1 is LNHNV and CDR2 is YYDKDF (reference sequence). CDR3 residues: CATSGGTYNEQFF. The CDR3 nucleotides read TGTGCCACCAGCGGGGGGACTTACAATGAGCAGTTCTTC.

The V and J genes are TRBV5-1 and TRBJ2-2; possibly TRBD1 for D (7 bases). Between the trimmed V and J ends, which lost 4 bases and 4 bases, there was a span of 17 bases. The CDR3 loop spans 16 amino acids. Germline values: CDR1 SGHRS, CDR2 YFSETQ. CDR3 bases: TGCGCCAGCAGCCGGAGGGGGCTGGCTAGCACCGGGGAGCTGTTTTTT. This translates into CASSRRGLASTGELFF.

The rearrangement joins TRBV7-3 to TRBJ2-7, with 7 bases that match TRBD2. V lost 2 bases to trimming and J lost 7 bases; unmatched junction nucleotides: 5. This CDR3 is 13 amino acids long. Germline V gene data show CDR1 as SGHTA and CDR2 as FQGTGA. CDR3 protein: CASSLVASGEQYF. Written as DNA, the CDR3 is TGTGCCAGCAGCTTAGTGGCTAGCGGTGAGCAGTACTTC.

The CDR3 here is CASSSPNREANTEAFF. In DNA, the CDR3 is TGCGCCAGCAGCTCCCCCAACAGGGAGGCGAACACTGAAGCTTTCTTT. V usage is TRBV5-1 and J usage is TRBJ1-1, with D possibly TRBD1 on 6 matching bases. CDR3 length equals 16 residues. The V and J ends lost 3 bases and 1 base respectively, with 16 bases between them. Germline CDR1 is SGHRS and CDR2 is YFSETQ.

V gene TRBV29-1 combines with J gene TRBJ1-1; unclear D gene. The CDR3 has 12 residues. Trimming pared 4 bases from V and 0 bases from J, leaving 6 bases between. Germline-derived CDR1 and CDR2 are SQVTM and ANQGSEA. The CDR3 DNA follows: TGCAGCGTTGGAAGGTTGAACACTGAAGCTTTCTTT. Its translation is CSVGRLNTEAFF.

The chain is built from TRBV11-3 and TRBJ2-1, with TRBD2 identical over 13 bases. The V and J ends lost 5 bases and 8 bases, in that order; junction bases with no gene match: 9. Germline V gene sequence: CDR1 SGHNT, CDR2 YENEEA. This CDR3 contains 16 residues. This CDR3 is CASSLSGTSGIHEQFF. CDR3 bases: TGTGCCAGCAGCCTATCCGGGACTAGCGGGATACATGAGCAGTTCTTC.

Here the CDR3 DNA reads TGTGCCATCAGTGAGCCGCTGGGGCAGAACACTGAAGCTTTCTTT. Amino acids: CAISEPLGQNTEAFF. The chain couples TRBV10-3 to TRBJ1-1; a possible D gene is TRBD1 (5 bases). Germline V gene lookup returns CDR1 ENHRY and CDR2 SYGVKD. Trimming took 2 bases from V and 1 from J, leaving 11 bases between them. The CDR3 is 15 residues long.

The gene calls are TRBV5-8 and TRBJ1-5; D unclear. Trimming shortened V by 3 bases and J by 3 bases, and 1 base separated the two germline ends. Germline V gene lookup returns CDR1 SGHTS and CDR2 YDEGEE. The CDR3 is made up of 11 amino acids. The CDR3 DNA is TGTGCCAGCAGCTACAATCAGCCCCAGCATTTT. Protein: CASSYNQPQHF.

V usage is TRBV5-4 and J usage is TRBJ2-3; D is perhaps TRBD2 (6 bases). The CDR3 contains 14 residues. V was trimmed by 3 bases and J by 6 bases, leaving 14 bases between them. Germline values: CDR1 SGHNT, CDR2 YYREEE (reference sequence). The CDR3 nucleotides read TGTGCCAGCAGCTCCACTAGCCGCGGGGATACGCAGTATTTT. Amino acid sequence: CASSSTSRGDTQYF.

V usage is TRBV28 and J usage is TRBJ2-5, with D possibly being TRBD1 (6 bases). CDR1 and CDR2 from the germline V gene are MDHEN and SYDVKM. The CDR3 sequence is 15 residues long. Trimming removed 5 bases from V and 7 bases from J, with 20 bases in between. The CDR3 DNA reads TGTGCCAGCAGTCACCTCACAGGGCCCTCGGGGACCCAGTACTTC. This translates into CASSHLTGPSGTQYF.

This clone was seen only once. The chain is built from TRBV11-2 and TRBJ2-7; 7 nucleotides align to TRBD1. The CDR3 spans 15 residues. The ends lost 3 bases at V and 0 bases at J; junction bases unmatched: 5. CDR1 and CDR2 (germline): SGHAT, FQNNGV. Here the CDR3 reads CASSFRQGVSYEQYF. The CDR3 nucleotides are TGTGCCAGCAGCTTCAGACAGGGTGTCTCCTACGAGCAGTACTTC.

The chain links TRBV28 to TRBJ1-2; D might be TRBD1 (5 bases). Germline CDR1 is MDHEN and CDR2 is SYDVKM. Trimming removed 5 bases from V and 7 bases from J, with 23 bases in between. There are 16 residues in the CDR3. CDR3 sequence reads: CASSPISPYGGSGYTF. The CDR3 DNA is TGTGCCAGCAGTCCCATTAGCCCCTACGGGGGAAGTGGCTACACCTTC.

This sequence joins TRBV11-3 and TRBJ1-1; unclear D gene. Germline lookup yields CDR1 SGHNT and CDR2 YENEEA. The CDR3 is 14 residues long. With 2 bases removed from V and 3 bases from J, the gap between germline ends came to 10 bases. This chain's CDR3 is CASSLSQQYTEAFF. Here the CDR3 DNA reads TGTGCCAGCAGCTTAAGTCAGCAATACACTGAAGCTTTCTTT.